This T cell receptor (beta chain) was observed in a study of cytomegalovirus exposure and HLA in healthy donors. Study findings and constraints: Later analysis found that TCR beta chains associated with HLA were more clonally expanded than other, equally common chains. Earlier results showed most TCR beta V segments being productive about 87% or about 30% of the time.

V lost 2 bases and J 4 bases, leaving 11 bases between the germline ends. From germline, CDR1 is GTSNPN and CDR2 SVGIG (reference sequence). CDR3 size: 13 residues. PCR primers comprised 60 Vbeta and 13 Jbeta primers. Here immunoSEQ multiplex PCR was the method, and the copy in TCRdb shows in-frame clones only, minus some. This table holds around 150,000 clones, roughly 75% found once. About this clone: Its matching antigen is unknown.

Each of the donors was a healthy bone marrow donor. Source material: PBMCs. This sequence joins TRBV30 and TRBJ1-2, with no clear D. The receptor comes from a man aged 30 to 39 in good health. The CDR3 DNA follows: TGTGCCTGGAGTCTAGGCAGAAGCTATGGCTACACCTTC. Its protein is CAWSLGRSYGYTF.